The next 21 T cell receptor beta chains were all read from a single sample in a study of circulating and synovial CD4+ cells in juvenile arthritis. Sequenced by immunoSEQ multiplex PCR; TCRdb stores in-frame clones only, minus some. The data hold about 32,000 clones, with roughly 95% observed a single time. The source material was CD4+ T cells from blood. All receptors come from a human donor with juvenile idiopathic arthritis.

This clone was observed once. The junction shows a germline mismatch at one end, possibly a read error. CDR3 DNA sequence: TGTGCCAGCAATTTAGTCCTTAATGAAAAACTGTTTTTT. Translation gives CASNLVLNEKLFF. J is TRBJ1-4 and V is TRBV28; D is unclear. Germline V gene sequence: CDR1 MDHEN, CDR2 SYDVKM. CDR3 length equals 13 residues.

V and J are TRBV2 and TRBJ1-1, with TRBD1 matching 7 bases. CDR1 and CDR2 from the germline V gene are SNHLY and FYNNEI. This CDR3 is 14 amino acids long. The V and J ends lost 7 bases and 2 bases, in that order; junction bases with no gene match: 7. The CDR3 DNA reads as TGTGCCAGCAAGGGTCAAGGGGGCAACACTGAAGCTTTCTTT. Translating it yields CASKGQGGNTEAFF.

The V and J genes are TRBV4-1 and TRBJ2-7; TRBD2 matches at 7 bases. The germline gives CDR1 MGHRA, CDR2 YSYEKL. The V segment lost 0 bases and the J segment 9 bases; nucleotides outside the gene matches: 14. The CDR3 length is 16 residues. CDR3 in DNA: TGCGCCAGCAGCCAAGATCGAGGGCGGGAGCGTCGCGTGCAGTACTTC. Amino acids: CASSQDRGRERRVQYF.

The chain links TRBV11-2 to TRBJ2-7; D is unclear. Trimming took 7 bases from V and 1 from J, leaving 14 bases between them. The CDR3 totals 14 residues. CDR1 and CDR2 (germline): SGHAT, FQNNGV. The CDR3 spells CASKVTGRSYEQYF. In DNA form, the CDR3 reads TGTGCCAGCAAGGTGACGGGTAGGTCCTACGAGCAGTACTTC.

This chain joins TRBV27 and TRBJ2-2; 11 bases match TRBD1. This CDR3 is built from 19 residues. Germline V gene lookup returns CDR1 MNHEY and CDR2 SMNVEV (reference sequence). Losses at the gene ends were 5 bases for V and 4 bases for J; bases not matched to a gene: 15. CDR3 in amino acids: CASSPWLTPGTGGTGELFF. The CDR3 DNA reads TGTGCCAGCAGTCCGTGGCTAACTCCCGGGACAGGGGGCACCGGGGAGCTGTTTTTT.

The chain carries TRBV6-1 and TRBJ2-1; 9 nucleotides match TRBD2. CDR3 length: 15 residues. CDR1 and CDR2 (germline): MNHNS, SASEGT. After removal of 5 bases from V and 0 bases from J, the junction contained 2 bases not matched to a gene. Here the CDR3 reads CASSNSGSSYNEQFF. In DNA form, the CDR3 reads TGTGCCAGCAGTAATAGCGGGAGCTCCTACAATGAGCAGTTCTTC.

J is TRBJ2-3 and V is TRBV6-5; D is perhaps TRBD2 (5 bases). V was shortened by 0 bases and J by 2 bases, with 12 bases between the two germline ends. CDR3 size: 16 residues. The V gene's germline CDR1 is MNHEY and CDR2 SVGAGI. CDR3 protein: CASSYSFRGTTDTQYF. CDR3 in DNA: TGTGCCAGCAGTTACTCGTTTCGGGGTACCACAGATACGCAGTATTTT.

The chain recombines TRBV4-1 with TRBJ2-3, with 13 positions matching TRBD2. This CDR3 region has 18 residues. V was clipped by 3 bases and J by 5 bases; unmatched bases: 11. Looked up from germline, CDR1 is MGHRA and CDR2 is YSYEKL. The CDR3 DNA reads as TGCGCCAGCAGCCATCAAAGTCGGACTAGCGGGAGTGGAGATACGCAGTATTTT. Amino acid sequence: CASSHQSRTSGSGDTQYF.

The chain has TRBV28 and TRBJ2-3, with 11 bases aligning to TRBD2. CDR3 size: 17 residues. Germline V gives CDR1 MDHEN, CDR2 SYDVKM. The V and J ends lost 3 bases and 3 bases, in that order; junction bases with no gene match: 8. This CDR3 reads CASSFFSSGRPTDTQYF. CDR3 nucleotide sequence: TGTGCCAGCAGTTTTTTTTCTAGCGGGAGGCCGACAGATACGCAGTATTTT.

The V call is TRBV28, the J call TRBJ2-1; D is uncertain. V was pared by 10 bases and J by 6 bases, with 16 bases between. Germline values: CDR1 MDHEN, CDR2 SYDVKM. CDR3 length equals 13 residues. CDR3 in amino acids: CATNWVSRNEQFF. DNA of the CDR3: TGTGCCACCAATTGGGTTAGCCGCAATGAGCAGTTCTTC. The complete variable domain, with remaining parts taken from reference TRBV28 and TRBJ2-1, reads DVKVTQSSRYLVKRTGEKVFLECVQDMDHENMFWYRQDPGLGLRLIYFSYDVKMKEKGDIPEGYSVSREKKERFSLILESASTNQTSMYLCATNWVSRNEQFFGPGTRLTVL.

The chain uses TRBV2 and TRBJ1-2; the match to TRBD1 covers 7 bases. J was trimmed by 8 bases and V by 4 bases; bases with no gene match: 4. Germline V lookup: CDR1 SNHLY, CDR2 FYNNEI. CDR3 length: 12 amino acids. The CDR3 sequence is CASSATGEGYTF. The DNA of the CDR3 is TGTGCCAGCAGTGCCACAGGGGAGGGCTACACCTTC.

V usage is TRBV5-4 and J usage is TRBJ2-7; TRBD2 agrees at 14 bases. The germline V gene encodes CDR1 SGHNT and CDR2 YYREEE (reference sequence). This CDR3 region has 16 residues. J was trimmed by 2 bases and V by 3 bases; bases with no gene match: 4. The CDR3, as DNA: TGTGCCAGCAGCTCATCGACTAGCGGGAGGGCCTACGAGCAGTACTTC. This sequence encodes CASSSSTSGRAYEQYF.

This sequence joins TRBV10-3 and TRBJ2-1; 9 nucleotides agree with TRBD1. V shed 4 bases, J shed 8 bases, and the junction held 3 bases outside the gene matches. Germline CDR1 ENHRY, CDR2 SYGVKD. This CDR3 contains 13 residues. This CDR3 is CAISGTGVDEQFF. DNA for the CDR3: TGTGCCATCAGTGGGACAGGGGTCGATGAGCAGTTCTTC.

The chain joins TRBV5-1 to TRBJ1-1; 9 positions match TRBD1. V lost 0 bases and J lost 0; bases outside the gene matches: 6. Germline V lookup: CDR1 SGHRS, CDR2 YFSETQ. This CDR3 spans 17 amino acids. The CDR3 sequence: CASSLGDREFMNTEAFF. The DNA of the CDR3 is TGCGCCAGCAGCTTGGGGGACAGGGAGTTTATGAACACTGAAGCTTTCTTT. Based on the CDR3 plus reference TRBV5-1 and TRBJ1-1, the full variable domain is KAGVTQTPRYLIKTRGQQVTLSCSPISGHRSVSWYQQTPGQGLQFLFEYFSETQRNKGNFPGRFSGRQFSNSRSEMNVSTLELGDSALYLCASSLGDREFMNTEAFFGQGTRLTVV.

The chain carries TRBV28 and TRBJ1-5; D not resolved. Trimming took off 2 bases at V and 0 bases at J, with 5 bases between the two ends. This CDR3 has 14 amino acids. Per the germline V gene, CDR1 is MDHEN and CDR2 is SYDVKM. The CDR3 nucleotides are TGTGCCAGCAGTTTAGACAATAGCAATCAGCCCCAGCATTTT. Protein sequence: CASSLDNSNQPQHF.

J is TRBJ2-3 and V is TRBV9; TRBD2 aligns across 8 bases. This CDR3 has 16 residues. Trimming removed 0 bases from V and 0 bases from J; junction bases left unmatched: 3. CDR1 and CDR2 from the germline V gene are SGDLS and YYNGEE. The CDR3 loop reads CASSVGTSGSTDTQYF. The CDR3 region has the DNA TGTGCCAGCAGCGTAGGTACTAGCGGAAGCACAGATACGCAGTATTTT.

This clone was detected only once. J is TRBJ2-3 and V is TRBV27; 10 bases are shared with TRBD2. Germline CDR1 reads MNHEY; CDR2 reads SMNVEV (reference sequence). Germline trimming cut 6 bases from V and 5 bases from J; bases unmatched to any gene: 11. There are 16 residues in the CDR3. In DNA, the CDR3 is TGTGCCAGCAGCCCCACACGTACTAGCGGGAAAGATACGCAGTATTTT. This encodes CASSPTRTSGKDTQYF.

For the CDR3, the DNA is TGTGCCAGCAGCTTCTTCGTGAACCTAGACTCCTACGAGCAGTACTTC. The encoded protein is CASSFFVNLDSYEQYF. The chain joins TRBV7-9 to TRBJ2-7; D unclear. The CDR3 extends over 16 amino acids. Trimming shortened V by 3 bases and J by 0 bases, and 15 bases separated the two germline ends. Looked up from germline, CDR1 is SEHNR and CDR2 is FQNEAQ (reference sequence).

This clone showed up just once. The chain uses TRBV18 and TRBJ2-4, with D perhaps matching TRBD1 (6 bases). Per germline, CDR1 KGHSH and CDR2 LQKENI. CDR3 size: 15 residues. The V end lost 0 bases, the J end lost 6 bases, and 12 bases lay between the germline ends. This CDR3 is CASSPPGADRNIQYF. The CDR3 region has the DNA TGTGCCAGCTCACCACCGGGGGCAGACCGAAACATTCAGTACTTC. Complete variable domain (other parts from reference TRBV18 and TRBJ2-4): NAGVMQNPRHLVRRRGQEARLRCSPMKGHSHVYWYRQLPEEGLKFMVYLQKENIIDESGMPKERFSAEFPKEGPSILRIQQVVRGDSAAYFCASSPPGADRNIQYFGAGTRLSVL.

The J gene is TRBJ1-5, the V gene TRBV7-2; perhaps TRBD1 as D (5 bases). The CDR3 length is 15 residues. Germline CDR1 SGHTA, CDR2 FQGNSA. V gave up 5 bases and J gave up 3 bases, with 14 bases separating them. The CDR3 sequence: CASSPWGGLNQPQHF. CDR3 bases: TGTGCCAGCAGCCCCTGGGGGGGACTCAATCAGCCCCAGCATTTT.

The chain is built from TRBV28 and TRBJ1-5, with a weak D call TRBD1 (5 bases). The CDR3 length is 10 residues. Germline lookup yields CDR1 MDHEN and CDR2 SYDVKM. V lost 11 bases, J lost 6 bases, and 8 bases lay in between. This chain's CDR3 is CAGGVQPQHF. The DNA for the CDR3 is TGTGCCGGAGGGGTTCAGCCCCAGCATTTT.